These 27 T cell receptor beta chains came from one sample sequenced in a study of blood T cells in healthy people across ages. The authors ran a second PCR of 7 to 11 cycles using a sample-barcoded 5' primer and a J-beta primer mix. In TCRdb, the 5' RACE reads were re-called with MiXCR into one record per CDR3 protein. There are about 2 million distinct CDR3 sequences in the sample; 49% occur only once, and roughly 2% lies in the top ten. The sequencing sample was made of blood. The receptor set was obtained from a woman between 40 and 55 years old in good health.

This clonotype is a singleton in its sample. The chain uses TRBV7-8 and TRBJ1-4, with D tentatively TRBD1 (6 bases). Germline assignment: CDR1 SGHVS and CDR2 FQNEAQ. V was pared by 1 base and J by 8 bases, with 11 bases between. The CDR3 runs to 14 residues. The CDR3 bases are TGTGCCAGCAGCTTAGGGGGGGCTCGGGAAAAACTGTTTTTT. This sequence encodes CASSLGGAREKLFF. The full variable domain, completed using reference TRBV7-8 and TRBJ1-4, is GAGVSQSPRYKVAKRGQDVALRCDPISGHVSLFWYQQALGQGPEFLTYFQNEAQLDKSGLPSDRFFAERPEGSVSTLKIQRTQQEDSAVYLCASSLGGAREKLFFGSGTQLSVL.

This chain links TRBV4-3 with TRBJ2-3, with unresolved D. Trimming left V 0 bases short and J 1 base short, with 8 bases between. This CDR3 contains 15 residues. CDR1 is LGHNA, CDR2 YSLEER, per germline. CDR3 protein: CASSQDGSRTDTQYF. The DNA for the CDR3 is TGCGCCAGCAGCCAAGATGGGTCCCGCACAGATACGCAGTATTTT.

This clonotype occurred a few times. The chain carries TRBV6-1 and TRBJ2-5, with 11 bases identical to TRBD1. There are 16 residues in the CDR3. V trimming: 5 bases; J trimming: 4 bases; junction bases outside the gene matches: 9. Germline values: CDR1 MNHNS, CDR2 SASEGT. Here the CDR3 reads CASSQGQGARIETQYF. CDR3 nucleotides: TGTGCCAGCAGTCAAGGACAGGGGGCTAGGATAGAGACCCAGTACTTC.

V is TRBV10-2 and J is TRBJ1-5; no clear D. Trimming pared 7 bases from V and 0 bases from J, leaving 13 bases between. The CDR3 loop spans 15 amino acids. In germline, CDR1 is WSHSY, CDR2 SAAADI. For the CDR3, the DNA is TGCGCCAGCACCCAGTTCTTGGATAGCAATCAGCCCCAGCATTTT. Translating it yields CASTQFLDSNQPQHF.

The chain joins TRBV9 to TRBJ2-1, with 10 bases aligning to TRBD1. V gave up 1 base and J gave up 3 bases; unmatched junction bases: 4. The CDR3 has 16 residues. CDR1 SGDLS and CDR2 YYNGEE come from the germline V gene. Written as DNA, the CDR3 is TGTGCCAGCAGCGTAATGGGACAGGGGAACTACAATGAGCAGTTCTTC. Its translation is CASSVMGQGNYNEQFF. Combining the CDR3 with reference TRBV9 and TRBJ2-1 gives the whole variable domain DSGVTQTPKHLITATGQRVTLRCSPRSGDLSVYWYQQSLDQGLQFLIQYYNGEERAKGNILERFSAQQFPDLHSELNLSSLELGDSALYFCASSVMGQGNYNEQFFGPGTRLTVL.

Regarding this clonotype: A read error may produce the germline difference seen at one junction end. The V and J genes are TRBV4-3 and TRBJ2-1; weak D call: TRBD2 (6 bases). This CDR3 is built from 17 residues. Per the germline V gene, CDR1 is LGHNA and CDR2 is YSLEER. The CDR3: CASSLTAAGVSCNEQFF. The CDR3 coding sequence is TGCGCCAGCAGCCTCACTGCAGCGGGTGTCTCCTGCAATGAGCAGTTCTTC.

This chain uses TRBV29-1 with TRBJ2-3; D is uncertain. Trimming took off 4 bases at V and 1 base at J, with 12 bases between the two ends. The V gene's germline CDR1 is SQVTM and CDR2 ANQGSEA. The CDR3 has 14 amino acids. The CDR3 here is CSVAGQSGTDTQYF. CDR3 bases: TGCAGCGTTGCGGGTCAGTCGGGCACAGATACGCAGTATTTT.

This clonotype occurred once. The rearrangement links TRBV5-1 to TRBJ2-1; TRBD2 might be the D (5 bases). V was cut by 0 bases and J by 3 bases, with 10 bases left in between. Germline V gene data show CDR1 as SGHRS and CDR2 as YFSETQ. This CDR3 comprises 15 residues. In DNA form, the CDR3 reads TGCGCCAGCAGCTTGGACGGGGATATCTACAATGAGCAGTTCTTC. It translates to CASSLDGDIYNEQFF.

The genes are TRBV7-9 and TRBJ2-1; the match to TRBD2 covers 12 bases. The CDR3 loop spans 18 amino acids. Germline V gene data show CDR1 as SEHNR and CDR2 as FQNEAQ (reference sequence). V shed 4 bases, J shed 6 bases, and the junction held 13 bases outside the gene matches. The CDR3 sequence is CASSSEGLAGTSINEQFF. The CDR3, as DNA: TGTGCCAGCAGCTCAGAAGGACTAGCGGGGACATCTATCAATGAGCAGTTCTTC.

This clonotype was observed a few times. V and J are TRBV6-1 and TRBJ2-3; TRBD2 matches 11 bases. Germline V gene data show CDR1 as MNHNS and CDR2 as SASEGT. The CDR3 sequence is 15 residues long. With V trimmed by 8 bases and J by 1 base, 5 bases remained unmatched. CDR3 nucleotide sequence: TGTGCCAGCTGTAGCGGGGGGGCCGGCACAGATACGCAGTATTTT. Protein product: CASCSGGAGTDTQYF.

This rearrangement joins TRBV7-8 to TRBJ2-7; D is unclear. Looked up from germline, CDR1 is SGHVS and CDR2 is FQNEAQ. The CDR3 length is 11 residues. Trimming stripped 4 bases from V and 5 bases from J, with 6 bases between. The CDR3 sequence is CASSSHDEQYF. The CDR3 DNA follows: TGTGCCAGCAGCTCCCACGACGAGCAGTACTTC.

The rearrangement links TRBV24-1 to TRBJ2-7, with D perhaps given as TRBD1 or TRBD2 (5 bases each). The CDR3 extends over 14 amino acids. Between the trimmed V and J ends, which lost 4 bases and 0 bases, there was a span of 9 bases. Looked up from germline, CDR1 is KGHDR and CDR2 is SFDVKD. The CDR3 sequence is CATSEGTSSYEQYF. The CDR3 DNA sequence: TGTGCCACCAGTGAGGGGACGTCCTCCTACGAGCAGTACTTC.

The chain is built from TRBV15 and TRBJ2-1; 13 bases are a match to TRBD2. Germline CDR1 is LNHNV and CDR2 is YYDKDF (reference sequence). This CDR3 comprises 15 residues. The V gene end was trimmed by 4 bases and the J gene end by 8 bases; junction bases not matched to a gene: 5. The CDR3: CATSKGTSGAYEQFF. CDR3 bases: TGTGCCACCAGCAAAGGGACTAGCGGGGCATATGAGCAGTTCTTC.

This clonotype has only a few counts. The chain links TRBV28 to TRBJ2-5; D may be TRBD1 (6 bases). The germline CDR1 and CDR2 sequences are MDHEN and SYDVKM. Trimming removed 5 bases at V and 2 bases at J, with 15 bases between. The CDR3 covers 15 residues. This CDR3 is CASSLVWGPQETQYF. In DNA form, the CDR3 reads TGTGCCAGCAGTCTAGTTTGGGGGCCACAAGAGACCCAGTACTTC.

In its sample, this clonotype was seen a few times. The gene calls are TRBV4-2 and TRBJ2-7, with a weak D call TRBD2 (7 bases). Near its end, the DNA agrees better with TRBJ2-5, so the J call may be wrong. Germline CDR1 is LGHNA and CDR2 is YNFKEQ. This CDR3 has 17 residues. The CDR3: CASSQVSRRGHWETQYF. In DNA form, the CDR3 reads TGTGCCAGCAGCCAAGTATCTAGGCGGGGGCACTGGGAGACCCAGTACTTC.

As regards this clonotype: Mismatch with germline at one junction end may stem from a read error. This chain uses TRBV7-7 with TRBJ2-1; D is unresolved. Germline CDR1 and CDR2: SSHAT and FNYEAQ (reference sequence). CDR3 length equals 16 residues. CDR3 sequence: CASSFRPGSSYNEQFF. CDR3 nucleotides: TGTGCTAGCAGCTTTCGACCCGGAAGCTCCTACAATGAGCAGTTCTTC.

This chain links TRBV20-1 with TRBJ2-1, with D unclear. Germline-derived CDR1 and CDR2 are DFQATT and SNEGSKA (reference sequence). With 1 base removed from V and 3 bases from J, the gap between germline ends came to 13 bases. This CDR3 spans 15 amino acids. CDR3 in amino acids: CSARVRTNLYNEQFF. The CDR3 DNA sequence: TGCAGTGCTAGAGTTAGGACCAACCTCTACAATGAGCAGTTCTTC.

V gene TRBV9 combines with J gene TRBJ2-1; tentatively, D is TRBD2 (6 bases). Trimming removed 3 bases from V and 6 bases from J, with 16 bases in between. Germline CDR1 reads SGDLS; CDR2 reads YYNGEE. CDR3 length equals 15 residues. CDR3 in DNA: TGTGCCAGCAGCGACTCGGGGGTCTCCATCAATGAGCAGTTCTTC. It specifies CASSDSGVSINEQFF.

The chain employs TRBV12-3 or TRBV12-4 and TRBJ2-7; D is possibly TRBD2 (6 bases). The germline V and J ends were trimmed by 3 bases and 3 bases, with 15 bases remaining between them. The CDR3 covers 15 residues. The CDR3 bases are TGTGCCAGCAGTTTTGAGCAACGGGGAGGCTACGAGCAGTACTTC. Amino acids: CASSFEQRGGYEQYF.

The chain links TRBV4-2 to TRBJ2-7, with 11 bases aligning to TRBD2. From germline, CDR1 is LGHNA and CDR2 YNFKEQ. The junction had 12 bases not matched to a gene; V was cut back by 4 bases and J by 7 bases. CDR3 size: 16 residues. The CDR3 sequence: CASSRGTSGSYNEQYF. In DNA form, the CDR3 reads TGTGCCAGCAGCCGAGGGACTAGCGGTTCCTACAATGAGCAGTACTTC.

In this sample, this clonotype turned up once. The chain is built from TRBV12-3 or TRBV12-4 and TRBJ1-1; D is undetermined. The CDR3 is 15 amino acids. The V and J ends lost 10 bases and 0 bases respectively, with 18 bases between them. The chain's CDR3 is CAIRLRQRMNTEAFF. CDR3 coding DNA: TGTGCCATCCGTCTCAGGCAACGAATGAACACTGAAGCTTTCTTT.

DNA for the CDR3: TGTGCCAGCAGCCCGGACATGACTAGCACAGATACGCAGTATTTT. It specifies CASSPDMTSTDTQYF. J is TRBJ2-3 and V is TRBV7-9; maybe TRBD1 (5 bases). Germline V gene lookup returns CDR1 SEHNR and CDR2 FQNEAQ (reference sequence). The CDR3 covers 15 residues. The V gene lost 5 bases and the J gene lost 0 bases, with 12 bases spanning the gap. Supplemented by reference TRBV7-9 and TRBJ2-3, the full variable domain reads DTGVSQNPRHKITKRGQNVTFRCDPISEHNRLYWYRQTLGQGPEFLTYFQNEAQLEKSRLLSDRFSAERPKGSFSTLEIQRTEQGDSAMYLCASSPDMTSTDTQYFGPGTRLTVL.

This clonotype has more than one count but fewer than ten. This rearrangement joins TRBV7-9 to TRBJ2-5; no firm D call. Germline CDR1 reads SEHNR; CDR2 reads FQNEAQ (reference sequence). This CDR3 has 15 residues. Trimming took 0 bases from V and 2 from J, leaving 10 bases between them. This CDR3 is CASSLAGSGQETQYF. The CDR3 nucleotides are TGTGCCAGCAGCTTAGCGGGGTCAGGTCAAGAGACCCAGTACTTC.

This clonotype was recorded once. The rearrangement links TRBV18 to TRBJ2-7; weak D call: TRBD2 (5 bases). V dropped 5 bases and J dropped 2 bases, with 13 bases sitting between them. The CDR3 contains 14 residues. Per the germline V gene, CDR1 is KGHSH and CDR2 is LQKENI. The CDR3 bases are TGTGCCAGCTCAGAACCGAGGGAACCCTACGAGCAGTACTTC. Translated: CASSEPREPYEQYF.

This clonotype turned up a few times. The chain is built from TRBV29-1 and TRBJ2-6, with 9 bases lining up with TRBD1. CDR1 and CDR2 from the germline V gene are SQVTM and ANQGSEA. Trimming at V came to 4 bases and at J to 1 base, leaving 5 bases not matched to a gene. The CDR3 extends over 16 amino acids. The CDR3 reads CSVAGTGSSGANVLTF. CDR3 in DNA: TGCAGCGTTGCCGGGACAGGGTCTTCTGGGGCCAACGTCCTGACTTTC.

The chain employs TRBV6-2 or TRBV6-3 and TRBJ2-4; 8 bases match TRBD2. The J call may be mistaken, given a closer DNA end match to TRBJ2-5. Germline values: CDR1 MNHEY, CDR2 SVGEGT. The CDR3 is made up of 17 amino acids. The CDR3 reads CASSYGTGGDFRETQYF. The CDR3 DNA sequence: TGTGCCAGCAGTTATGGAACGGGGGGGGATTTTCGAGAGACCCAGTACTTC.

V gene TRBV15 combines with J gene TRBJ2-6; no firm D call. Per germline, CDR1 LNHNV and CDR2 YYDKDF (reference sequence). V was clipped by 3 bases and J by 0 bases, with 15 bases between them. The CDR3 is 18 amino acids. This chain's CDR3 is CATSRAAPTNSGANVLTF. CDR3 coding DNA: TGTGCCACCAGCAGGGCGGCTCCTACCAACTCTGGGGCCAACGTCCTGACTTTC.